The 14 T cell receptor beta chains given below trace back to one sample, sequenced in a study of T-cell memory formation after mild COVID-19. A single record per CDR3 protein comes from TCRdb applying MiXCR to the 5' RACE reads. This sample has about 340,000 distinct CDR3 sequences, with over 20% found just once. Sequencing input: PBMCs or a T cell subset sorted from them (not recorded which). These receptors all come from an adult woman who had mild COVID-19 (a few samples of this study predate the infection). Cell type and time point are not known.

This clonotype was picked up a small number of times. This chain joins TRBV12-3 or TRBV12-4 and TRBJ2-1; a possible D gene is TRBD2 (5 bases). Trimming took 3 bases from V and 5 from J, leaving 11 bases between them. This CDR3 has 14 amino acids. CDR3 in amino acids: CASSFSSTHNEQFF. The DNA of the CDR3 is TGTGCCAGCAGTTTTTCTAGCACCCACAATGAGCAGTTCTTC.

This sequence joins TRBV11-2 and TRBJ1-1; D is undetermined. The CDR3 covers 12 residues. The ends were cut back, 6 bases at V and 5 bases at J, with 10 bases in the middle. Germline CDR1 SGHAT, CDR2 FQNNGV. The CDR3 loop is CASSHRRTEAFF. CDR3 sequence (DNA): TGTGCCAGCAGTCACAGACGGACTGAAGCTTTCTTT.

The rearrangement links TRBV12-3 or TRBV12-4 to TRBJ1-6; D is uncertain. V shed 6 bases and J shed 10 bases, with 13 bases lying between them. The CDR3 loop spans 13 amino acids. The DNA for the CDR3 is TGTGCCAGCAGCCCGAGCGGTGGATCACCCCTCCACTTT. Its protein product is CASSPSGGSPLHF.

This clonotype was observed a few times. The chain combines TRBV5-6 with TRBJ2-7; possibly TRBD1 for D (5 bases). Germline V gene lookup returns CDR1 SGHDT and CDR2 YYEEEE. Trimming pared 0 bases from V and 2 bases from J, leaving 12 bases between. This CDR3 has 15 amino acids. The CDR3 spells CASSLGLGAAYEQYF. As DNA, the CDR3 is TGTGCCAGCAGCTTGGGGTTAGGGGCCGCCTACGAGCAGTACTTC. Looking up the rest from reference TRBV5-6 and TRBJ2-7 gives the full variable domain: DAGVTQSPTHLIKTRGQQVTLRCSPKSGHDTVSWYQQALGQGPQFIFQYYEEEERQRGNFPDRFSGHQFPNYSSELNVNALLLGDSALYLCASSLGLGAAYEQYFGPGTRLTVT.

The chain couples TRBV30 to TRBJ1-2; 8 bases line up with TRBD1. With V trimmed by 0 bases and J by 6 bases, 15 bases remained unmatched. Germline-derived CDR1 and CDR2 are GTSNPN and SVGIG (reference sequence). CDR3 size: 17 residues. CDR3 bases: TGTGCCTGGAGTGTCTTATCGAGGACAGGGCTAAATCATGGCTACACCTTC. It yields the protein CAWSVLSRTGLNHGYTF.

This clonotype was detected a few times. This sequence joins TRBV4-1 and TRBJ2-2; TRBD2 aligns across 7 bases. Germline values: CDR1 MGHRA, CDR2 YSYEKL. There are 14 residues in the CDR3. Germline trimming cut 6 bases from V and 4 bases from J; bases unmatched to any gene: 5. In DNA form, the CDR3 reads TGCGCCAGCAGGTACAGGACTAGCACCGGGGAGCTGTTTTTT. Translation gives CASRYRTSTGELFF.

This chain uses TRBV11-3 with TRBJ2-2; no definite D call. There are 15 residues in the CDR3. The ends were cut back, 5 bases at V and 0 bases at J, with 10 bases in the middle. Germline loops: CDR1 SGHNT, CDR2 YENEEA. CDR3 region: CASSPGPSNTGELFF. Here the CDR3 DNA reads TGTGCCAGCAGCCCGGGTCCCTCGAACACCGGGGAGCTGTTTTTT.

The V gene is TRBV15, the J gene TRBJ2-2, with TRBD1 matching over 7 bases. The CDR3 length is 16 residues. J gave up 3 bases and V 5 bases, and 9 bases lay outside the gene matches. The V gene's germline CDR1 is LNHNV and CDR2 YYDKDF (reference sequence). The CDR3 protein is CATSGGQALYTGELFF. The CDR3 coding sequence is TGTGCCACCAGCGGCGGACAGGCTCTATACACCGGGGAGCTGTTTTTT.

This clonotype has a handful of counts. This chain connects TRBV7-9 to TRBJ1-6, with D possibly TRBD1 on 6 matching bases. CDR1 SEHNR and CDR2 FQNEAQ come from the germline V gene (reference sequence). This CDR3 comprises 14 residues. Trimming took off 5 bases at V and 6 bases at J, with 11 bases between the two ends. The chain's CDR3 is CASSLGHSNSPLHF. CDR3 DNA sequence: TGTGCCAGCAGCCTGGGACATTCTAATTCACCCCTCCACTTT.

This chain connects TRBV12-3 or TRBV12-4 to TRBJ2-1; D possibly uses TRBD1 or TRBD2 (6 bases each). The CDR3 extends over 17 amino acids. Trimming pared 5 bases from V and 0 bases from J, leaving 17 bases between. In DNA, the CDR3 is TGTGCCAGCAGTAGGGGGGAAAGCCTTAGCTCCTACAATGAGCAGTTCTTC. This gives the protein CASSRGESLSSYNEQFF.

The V and J genes are TRBV27 and TRBJ2-7, with 14 positions matching TRBD2. The CDR3 has 17 amino acids. Germline V CDR1 and CDR2: MNHEY, SMNVEV (reference sequence). J gave up 2 bases and V 5 bases, and 8 bases lay outside the gene matches. This CDR3 reads CASSPMPGLAGAYEQYF. CDR3 sequence (DNA): TGTGCCAGCAGTCCCATGCCGGGACTAGCGGGAGCCTACGAGCAGTACTTC.

The chain couples TRBV7-8 to TRBJ1-1; D is undetermined. The V end was cut by 1 base, the J end by 8 bases, with 8 bases between. Germline CDR1 reads SGHVS; CDR2 reads FQNEAQ. CDR3 size: 12 residues. The CDR3 region is CASSLGTEEAFF. Here the CDR3 DNA reads TGTGCCAGCAGCTTAGGGACGGAGGAAGCTTTCTTT.

This clonotype was recorded a few times. The rearrangement links TRBV6-5 to TRBJ2-2; TRBD1 agrees at 8 bases. This CDR3 contains 17 residues. V was pared by 4 bases and J by 2 bases, with 9 bases of the junction left unmatched. Germline V gene data show CDR1 as MNHEY and CDR2 as SVGAGI. CDR3 sequence reads: CASSSSRTGSNTGELFF. CDR3 DNA: TGTGCCAGCAGTTCGAGTCGGACAGGGTCAAACACCGGGGAGCTGTTTTTT.

The V gene is TRBV10-3, the J gene TRBJ1-2, with TRBD1 as a possible D gene (5 bases). Germline V CDR1 and CDR2: ENHRY, SYGVKD. The CDR3 has 14 residues. Trimming removed 7 bases at V and 3 bases at J, with 15 bases between. The DNA of the CDR3 is TGTGCCATCACCCCCCGGGGCGGCCACTATGGCTACACCTTC. Its translation is CAITPRGGHYGYTF.